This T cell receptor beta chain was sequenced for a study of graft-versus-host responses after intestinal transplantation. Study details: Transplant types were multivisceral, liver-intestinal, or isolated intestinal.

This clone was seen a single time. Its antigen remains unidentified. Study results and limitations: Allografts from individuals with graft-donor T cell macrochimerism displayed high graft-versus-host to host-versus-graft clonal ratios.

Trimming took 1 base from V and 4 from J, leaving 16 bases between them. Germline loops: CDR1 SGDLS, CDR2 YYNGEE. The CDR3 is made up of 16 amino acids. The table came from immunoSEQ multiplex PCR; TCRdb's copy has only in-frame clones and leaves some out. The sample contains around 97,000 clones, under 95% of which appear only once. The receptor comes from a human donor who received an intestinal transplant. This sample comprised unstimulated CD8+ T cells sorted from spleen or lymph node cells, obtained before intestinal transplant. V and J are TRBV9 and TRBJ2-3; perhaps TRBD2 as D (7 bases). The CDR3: CASSVQVGGASDTQYF. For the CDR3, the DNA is TGTGCCAGCAGCGTACAAGTAGGGGGGGCCTCAGATACGCAGTATTTT.